Included here is one T cell receptor (beta chain) sequence, with context. This sample stems from a study of T cells after somatic rescue of genetic block. Measured with immunoSEQ multiplex PCR; TCRdb has only the in-frame clones, and not every one. Here the sample spans tens of thousands of clones, about 90% being singletons. Germline V gene lookup returns CDR1 WSHSY and CDR2 SAAADI. The CDR3 loop spans 13 amino acids. V was cut by 4 bases and J by 7 bases, with 13 bases left in between. Material: peripheral blood mononuclear cells (PBMCs). The gene calls are TRBV10-2 and TRBJ1-1; TRBD1 is a possible D gene (6 bases). This receptor was taken from a woman aged 18 to 35. The CDR3 DNA reads as TGCGCCAGCAGTGGGGGGCATCGCGGTGAAGCTTTCTTT. Protein: CASSGGHRGEAFF.